This is a list of T cell receptor beta chains from one sample in a study of blood T cell repertoires in COVID-19. Some clones are missing from TCRdb's copy, which holds only in-frame ones; the method was immunoSEQ multiplex PCR. The top ten hold 10% to 12% of the sample, which has 250,000 to 350,000 clones, 88% seen once. Sequencing was carried out using peripheral blood. The source is a woman in her thirties with COVID-19, enrolled during active disease. Each CDR3 is given with its conserved first and last residue. D genes are given only for firm matches. Some rows mark clone size as missing; the rest say once, few, many or name a class of expanded clone.

>15|-|TRBJ1-3|TRBD1|TRBV6-5
CASSRDRVPGNTIYF
TGTGCCAGCAGTCGGGACAGGGTCCCTGGAAACACCATATATTTT
>13|-|TRBJ1-6|TRBD1|TRBV10-3
CASRDREASPLHF
TGTGCCAGCCGGGACAGGGAAGCATCACCCCTCCACTTT
>14|-|TRBJ2-7|TRBD1|TRBV6-1
CASSDGTGAGEQYF
TGTGCCAGCAGTGATGGGACAGGGGCTGGCGAGCAGTACTTC
>15|-|TRBJ2-5|-|TRBV4-1
CASSQVRLPGETQYF
TGCGCCAGCAGCCAAGTTAGACTTCCGGGGGAGACCCAGTACTTC
>14|-|TRBJ1-4|TRBD1|TRBV6-1
CASTIQGANEKLFF
TGTGCCAGCACCATACAGGGGGCTAATGAAAAACTGTTTTTT
>15|-|TRBJ2-1|TRBD2|TRBV5-1
CASSPGGDSYNEQFF
TGCGCCAGCAGCCCCGGGGGGGACTCCTACAATGAGCAGTTCTTC
>14|-|TRBJ1-3|-|TRBV5-1
CASSAGVSGNTIYF
TGCGCCAGCAGCGCAGGCGTCTCTGGAAACACCATATATTTT
>14|-|TRBJ2-7|TRBD2|TRBV28
CASSPPGEGYEQYF
TGTGCCAGCAGTCCCCCGGGGGAGGGCTACGAGCAGTACTTC
>11|-|TRBJ1-1|-|TRBV27
CASGGSTEAFF
TGTGCCAGCGGAGGGAGTACTGAAGCTTTCTTT
>15|-|TRBJ2-7|-|TRBV7-2
CASSSKGERSYEQYF
TGTGCCAGCAGCTCAAAGGGGGAGAGGTCCTACGAGCAGTACTTC
>16|-|TRBJ1-2|TRBD1|TRBV7-8
CASSLRDRVESDGYTF
TGTGCCAGCAGCTTAAGGGACAGGGTAGAATCGGATGGCTACACCTTC
>11|few|TRBJ1-1|-|TRBV29-1
CSVHRNTEAFF
TGCAGCGTTCACAGGAACACTGAAGCTTTCTTT
>14|once|TRBJ2-7|TRBD1|TRBV6-5
CASSLGQGPYEQYF
TGTGCCAGCAGTTTGGGACAGGGACCCTACGAGCAGTACTTC
>15|-|TRBJ2-7|TRBD2|TRBV4-2
CASSQALAGVYEQYF
TGTGCCAGCAGCCAAGCTCTAGCGGGAGTCTACGAGCAGTACTTC
>14|-|TRBJ1-6|TRBD1|TRBV3-1/TRBV3-2
CASSPRQGGSPLHF
TGTGCCAGCAGCCCCAGACAGGGCGGTTCACCCCTCCACTTT
>16|-|TRBJ2-2|TRBD2|TRBV7-3
CASSSGGTPNTGELFF
TGTGCCAGCAGCTCCGGGGGGACGCCGAACACCGGGGAGCTGTTTTTT
>16|-|TRBJ1-5|-|TRBV7-2
CASSGGSRVDGQPQHF
TGTGCCAGCAGCGGAGGCTCGCGGGTAGACGGTCAGCCCCAGCATTTT
>14|-|TRBJ2-7|TRBD1|TRBV7-9
CASSPQGTTYEQYF
TGTGCCAGCAGCCCACAGGGGACCACCTACGAGCAGTACTTC
>15|-|TRBJ1-2|TRBD1|TRBV5-4
CASSSSTGAGRGYTF
TGTGCCAGCAGTTCATCGACAGGGGCGGGGAGGGGCTACACCTTC
>13|-|TRBJ2-7|TRBD2|TRBV6-6
CASGTSGIVEQYF
TGTGCCAGCGGGACTAGCGGGATCGTCGAGCAGTACTTC
>15|-|TRBJ2-3|TRBD2|TRBV15
CATSSGRAEGDTQYF
TGTGCCACCAGCAGCGGGAGGGCCGAAGGAGATACGCAGTATTTT
>15|-|TRBJ2-1|TRBD1|TRBV10-3
CAISGRDRGYNEQFF
TGTGCCATCAGCGGGCGGGACAGGGGATACAATGAGCAGTTCTTC
>13|-|TRBJ1-1|-|TRBV10-3
CAIKVRDDTEAFF
TGTGCCATCAAAGTCAGGGATGACACTGAAGCTTTCTTT
>15|-|TRBJ2-5|TRBD2|TRBV15
CATSREGGVPETQYF
TGTGCCACCAGCAGAGAGGGGGGGGTCCCAGAGACCCAGTACTTC
>15|once|TRBJ2-7|-|TRBV6-1
CASSEWRVHTYEQYF
TGTGCCAGCAGTGAGTGGCGGGTCCATACCTACGAGCAGTACTTC
>14|-|TRBJ2-7|-|TRBV14
CASSQMTVPYEQYF
TGTGCCAGCAGCCAAATGACAGTACCCTACGAGCAGTACTTC
>12|-|TRBJ1-4|-|TRBV20-1
CSASEGSEKLFF
TGCAGTGCTAGTGAGGGTTCGGAGAAACTGTTTTTT
>11|few|TRBJ2-7|TRBD1|TRBV10-2
CASRTGSEQYF
TGCGCCAGCAGGACAGGGTCCGAGCAGTACTTC
>13|-|TRBJ2-1|-|TRBV7-3
CASSLSGGHEQFF
TGTGCCAGCAGCTTATCAGGTGGCCATGAGCAGTTCTTC
>15|-|TRBJ2-7|-|TRBV19
CASSIDRGSKVEQYF
TGTGCCAGTAGTATAGATCGAGGATCCAAAGTCGAGCAGTACTTC
>14|-|TRBJ2-1|-|TRBV12-5
CASGPSSSYNEQFF
TGTGCTAGTGGCCCATCGAGCTCCTACAATGAGCAGTTCTTC
>19|once|TRBJ1-2|TRBD1|TRBV4-3
CASSQVLGTGGRFNYGYTF
TGCGCCAGCAGCCAAGTTCTGGGGACAGGGGGCCGTTTTAACTATGGCTACACCTTC
>13|once|TRBJ1-1|-|TRBV10-2
CASIEGEATEAFF
TGCGCCAGCATCGAAGGGGAGGCCACTGAAGCTTTCTTT
>14|-|TRBJ2-2|TRBD2|TRBV30
CALIAGANTGELFF
TGTGCCTTGATAGCGGGCGCGAACACCGGGGAGCTGTTTTTT
>15|few|TRBJ1-3|-|TRBV6-6
CASSYSVSSGNTIYF
TGTGCCAGCAGTTACTCGGTTAGCTCTGGAAACACCATATATTTT
>15|few|TRBJ1-2|-|TRBV19
CASTISTVNNYGYTF
TGTGCCAGTACCATCTCCACAGTAAATAACTATGGCTACACCTTC
>14|-|TRBJ2-7|-|TRBV7-8
CASSHLQGHYEQYF
TGTGCCAGCAGCCACCTACAGGGTCACTACGAGCAGTACTTC
>12|-|TRBJ2-7|-|TRBV6-5
CASRDSPYEQYF
TGTGCCAGCAGAGACAGTCCCTACGAGCAGTACTTC
>13|-|TRBJ2-5|-|TRBV10-3
CAISESEAGTQYF
TGTGCCATCAGTGAGTCTGAAGCTGGTACCCAGTACTTC
>12|-|TRBJ2-7|-|TRBV7-6
CASSPRTGEQYF
TGTGCCAGCAGCCCGCGGACTGGGGAGCAGTACTTC
>12|few|TRBJ2-7|-|TRBV12-3/TRBV12-4
CASSLTLYEQYF
TGTGCCAGCAGTTTGACACTCTACGAGCAGTACTTC